This TCR beta chain was identified during a study of T cell changes during pregnancy in multiple sclerosis. Profiling relied on immunoSEQ multiplex PCR, and the TCRdb table lists in-frame clones only, not all of them. The table lists approximately 100,000 clones, 80% to 95% of them singletons. This CDR3 is built from 11 residues. The V end was cut by 6 bases, the J end by 5 bases, with 7 bases between. CDR1 is MGHDK, CDR2 SYGVNS, per germline. The specimen comprised peripheral blood, sampled in the second trimester of pregnancy. The TCR comes from a female donor with multiple sclerosis, enrolled in a pregnancy study. The chain recombines TRBV25-1 with TRBJ1-2; D not resolved. As DNA, the CDR3 is TGTGCCAGCAGACAGATTTATGGCTACACCTTC. Translation gives CASRQIYGYTF.